A single sample is the source of the 20 T cell receptor beta chains below, sequenced in a study of blood T cells in healthy people across ages. Sample-barcoded 5' priming and a J-beta primer mix drove a second PCR of roughly 6 to 12 cycles. MiXCR, run by TCRdb on the 5' RACE reads, gives a single entry per CDR3 protein. Of about 1,400,000 distinct CDR3 sequences listed, approximately 63% are singletons. The specimen sequenced was blood. Every receptor here comes from a man between 18 and 29 years old in good health.

This clonotype was counted between two and nine times. This chain uses TRBV12-3 or TRBV12-4 with TRBJ2-3; perhaps TRBD1 as D (5 bases). This CDR3 is 14 amino acids long. V lost 3 bases and J lost 2, with 9 bases in between. The CDR3 nucleotides read TGTGCCAGCAGTTTTGAAGGACACACAGATACGCAGTATTTT. Its translation: CASSFEGHTDTQYF.

The table lists this clonotype with a few counts. This chain connects TRBV20-1 to TRBJ1-2, with 8 bases matching TRBD1. The CDR3 runs 13 residues. Germline V gene data show CDR1 as DFQATT and CDR2 as SNEGSKA (reference sequence). V was clipped by 3 bases and J by 4 bases; unmatched bases: 4. The CDR3 spells CSARTGVSYGYTF. The CDR3 DNA reads TGCAGTGCTAGGACAGGGGTTTCCTATGGCTACACCTTC.

This clonotype was found a few times. This chain connects TRBV6-2 or TRBV6-3 to TRBJ2-1; D ambiguous. The CDR3 is 12 residues long. The V and J ends lost 6 bases and 6 bases respectively, with 9 bases between them. Germline V CDR1 and CDR2: MNHEY, SVGEGT. CDR3 bases: TGTGCCAGCAGCTCGCACTCCAATGAGCAGTTCTTC. This sequence encodes CASSSHSNEQFF.

This clonotype was observed a handful of times. The chain joins TRBV20-1 to TRBJ1-6, with D perhaps TRBD1 (5 bases). V lost 2 bases, J lost 3 bases, and 14 bases lay in between. This CDR3 is built from 16 residues. CDR1 is DFQATT, CDR2 SNEGSKA, per germline (reference sequence). The CDR3 sequence is CSARSREGDYNSPLHF. The CDR3 nucleotides read TGCAGTGCTAGATCCAGGGAGGGCGACTATAATTCACCCCTCCACTTT.

This sequence joins TRBV12-3 or TRBV12-4 and TRBJ1-4; D remains ambiguous. V lost 6 bases to trimming and J lost 8 bases, with 13 bases between them. CDR3 length: 13 amino acids. As DNA, the CDR3 is TGTGCCAGCAGCCCCCAGACTACGGAAAAACTGTTTTTT. Amino acids: CASSPQTTEKLFF.

This clonotype has just a few counts. V gene TRBV7-9 combines with J gene TRBJ2-5, with D perhaps TRBD2 (6 bases). The germline V gene encodes CDR1 SEHNR and CDR2 FQNEAQ (reference sequence). This CDR3 contains 13 residues. V dropped 4 bases and J dropped 2 bases, with 8 bases sitting between them. The CDR3 region is CASSCGGQETQYF. CDR3 coding DNA: TGTGCCAGCAGCTGTGGGGGGCAAGAGACCCAGTACTTC.

The genes are TRBV5-1 and TRBJ2-2, with D tentatively TRBD2 (6 bases). The CDR3 extends over 20 amino acids. CDR1 and CDR2 (germline): SGHRS, YFSETQ. The V gene lost 0 bases and the J gene lost 2 bases, with 23 bases spanning the gap. CDR3 coding DNA: TGCGCCAGCAGCTTGGGGGGGGTCTCAGGCTCATCCATTAACACCGGGGAGCTGTTTTTT. It codes for CASSLGGVSGSSINTGELFF.

The CDR3 DNA is TGCGCCAGCAGCCCCAAGAGCCCTTATGCTGAGCAGTTCTTC. Translating gives CASSPKSPYAEQFF. This chain connects TRBV4-1 to TRBJ2-1, with D unresolved. The CDR3 consists of 14 residues. The V gene's germline CDR1 is MGHRA and CDR2 YSYEKL. V lost 4 bases, J lost 9 bases, and 16 bases lay in between.

The chain employs TRBV29-1 and TRBJ1-1; D may be TRBD1 (5 bases). Germline-derived CDR1 and CDR2 are SQVTM and ANQGSEA. This CDR3 contains 12 residues. Deletions cut 3 bases from V and 8 bases from J, with 13 bases between. CDR3 sequence: CSVDSSWTEAFF. The CDR3 DNA follows: TGCAGCGTTGATTCTTCTTGGACAGAAGCTTTCTTT.

The chain is built from TRBV29-1 and TRBJ2-5; 7 nucleotides align to TRBD1. CDR1 and CDR2 from the germline V gene are SQVTM and ANQGSEA. The CDR3 loop spans 12 amino acids. V lost 7 bases to trimming and J lost 2 bases; unmatched junction nucleotides: 4. The CDR3 DNA reads TGCAGCGGTGACAGGGATCAAGAGACCCAGTACTTC. Translating gives CSGDRDQETQYF.

This clonotype was detected once. The chain couples TRBV3-1 to TRBJ2-7, with D unresolved. CDR3 size: 14 residues. V dropped 1 base and J dropped 1 base, with 8 bases sitting between them. CDR1 and CDR2 from the germline V gene are LGHDT and YNNKEL (reference sequence). The CDR3 DNA follows: TGTGCCAGCAGCCAAGTGAAGGGTTCCTACGAGCAGTACTTC. Translation: CASSQVKGSYEQYF.

This clonotype was detected only a few times. The genes are TRBV4-1 and TRBJ2-7, with unresolved D. V was clipped by 1 base and J by 12 bases, with 13 bases between them. The germline V gene has CDR1 MGHRA and CDR2 YSYEKL. CDR3 size: 12 residues. CDR3 region: CASSQVDALRYF. As DNA, the CDR3 is TGCGCCAGCAGCCAAGTGGACGCTCTGCGGTACTTC.

This chain connects TRBV18 to TRBJ2-5; tentatively, D is TRBD2 (5 bases). Trimming cost V 6 bases and J 1 base, with 15 bases left between them. This CDR3 spans 15 amino acids. CDR1 and CDR2 from the germline V gene are KGHSH and LQKENI. CDR3 coding DNA: TGTGCCAGCTCGACCGAAGACGGAGGCCAAGAGACCCAGTACTTC. It translates to CASSTEDGGQETQYF.

The chain links TRBV5-5 to TRBJ2-1; D ambiguous. Between the trimmed V and J ends, which lost 1 base and 4 bases, there was a span of 6 bases. Germline CDR1 reads SGHKS; CDR2 reads YYEKEE (reference sequence). The CDR3 has 13 amino acids. CDR3: CASSLIHYNEQFF. The CDR3 DNA follows: TGTGCCAGCAGCTTGATCCATTACAATGAGCAGTTCTTC.

This clonotype showed up just once. The chain recombines TRBV4-1 with TRBJ2-7, with D possibly matching TRBD2 (6 bases). In germline, CDR1 is MGHRA, CDR2 YSYEKL. Trimming cost V 0 bases and J 5 bases, with 17 bases left between them. CDR3 length equals 16 residues. For the CDR3, the DNA is TGCGCCAGCAGCCAAGATGGGTTGTATCGGGAGAACGAGCAGTACTTC. It specifies CASSQDGLYRENEQYF.

This sequence joins TRBV3-1 and TRBJ2-2; D possibly uses TRBD1 or TRBD2 (5 bases each). The germline CDR1 and CDR2 sequences are LGHDT and YNNKEL (reference sequence). The CDR3 loop spans 16 amino acids. V was clipped by 1 base and J by 7 bases, with 16 bases between them. CDR3 nucleotides: TGTGCCAGCAGCCAAGTTTCCGGGGACGGTAACGGGGAGCTGTTTTTT. Its protein product is CASSQVSGDGNGELFF.

The genes are TRBV9 and TRBJ2-1; 10 bases match TRBD1. Germline CDR1 is SGDLS and CDR2 is YYNGEE. The CDR3 has 15 amino acids. J gave up 6 bases and V 2 bases, and 5 bases lay outside the gene matches. CDR3 in DNA: TGTGCCAGCAGCGTTACGGGACAGGGGAGCAATGAGCAGTTCTTC. It yields the protein CASSVTGQGSNEQFF.

The genes are TRBV2 and TRBJ1-2; 8 bases are a match to TRBD1. The CDR3 covers 14 residues. V shed 3 bases, J shed 6 bases, and the junction held 6 bases outside the gene matches. CDR1 is SNHLY and CDR2 is FYNNEI in the germline V gene. In DNA form, the CDR3 reads TGTGCCAGCAGTGACACCAGGGGGCAGCATGGCTACACCTTC. This translates into CASSDTRGQHGYTF.

The rearrangement joins TRBV27 to TRBJ1-1; the D gene is possibly TRBD1 (5 bases). V was trimmed by 2 bases and J by 2 bases, leaving 12 bases between them. The CDR3 totals 15 residues. Germline assignment: CDR1 MNHEY and CDR2 SMNVEV (reference sequence). This CDR3 reads CASSLPGASNTEAFF. CDR3 bases: TGTGCCAGCAGTTTACCCGGGGCATCCAACACTGAAGCTTTCTTT.

The chain joins TRBV15 to TRBJ2-7; possible D gene TRBD1, 5 bases. The CDR3 spans 14 residues. V was shortened by 0 bases and J by 4 bases, with 10 bases between the two germline ends. Germline CDR1 reads LNHNV; CDR2 reads YYDKDF (reference sequence). The CDR3 DNA is TGTGCCACCAGCAGAGATGAACAGGCATACGAGCAGTACTTC. This encodes CATSRDEQAYEQYF.